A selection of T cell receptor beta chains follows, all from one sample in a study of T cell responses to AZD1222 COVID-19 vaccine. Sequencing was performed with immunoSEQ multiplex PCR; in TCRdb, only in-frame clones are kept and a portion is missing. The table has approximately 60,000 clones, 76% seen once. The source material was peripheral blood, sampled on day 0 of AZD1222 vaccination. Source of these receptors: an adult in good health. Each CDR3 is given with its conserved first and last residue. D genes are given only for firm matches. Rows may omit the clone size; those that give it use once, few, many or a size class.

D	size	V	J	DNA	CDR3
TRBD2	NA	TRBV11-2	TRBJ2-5	TGTGCCAGCAGCCTAGGGACTAGTGGGGAGACCCAGTACTTC	CASSLGTSGETQYF
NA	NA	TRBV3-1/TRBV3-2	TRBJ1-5	TGTGCCAGCAGCCAGGTGGGGGGTCAGCCCCAGCATTTT	CASSQVGGQPQHF
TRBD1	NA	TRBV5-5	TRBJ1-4	TGTGCCAGCAGCGCCACGGGACAGGGGAACGAAAAACTGTTTTTT	CASSATGQGNEKLFF
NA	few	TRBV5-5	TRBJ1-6	TGTGCCAGCAGCTTGGGGTTGGCAGACTATAATTCACCCCTCCACTTT	CASSLGLADYNSPLHF
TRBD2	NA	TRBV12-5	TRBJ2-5	TGTGCTAGTTCGCGGGATTTATCTTGGCCTAGCGGGGTCCAAGAGACCCAGTACTTC	CASSRDLSWPSGVQETQYF
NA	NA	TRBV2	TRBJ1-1	TGTGCCAGCAGTGAAGTGGGGGAAGCTTTCTTT	CASSEVGEAFF
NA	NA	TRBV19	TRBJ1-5	TGTGCCAGTAATGGGGAGGTTTATAGCAATCAGCCCCAGCATTTT	CASNGEVYSNQPQHF
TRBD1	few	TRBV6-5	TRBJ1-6	TGTGCCAGCAGCCGGGACAGGGATTCACCCCTCCACTTT	CASSRDRDSPLHF
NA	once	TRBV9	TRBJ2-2	TGTGCCAGCAGCGTACGGGCAGGGGAGCTGTTTTTT	CASSVRAGELFF
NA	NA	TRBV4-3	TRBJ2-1	TGCGCCAGCAGCCAAGGACGCTCCTGGATCAATGAGCAGTTCTTC	CASSQGRSWINEQFF
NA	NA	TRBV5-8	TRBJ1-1	TGTGCCAGCAGCGTTTTCACCCTCGCAGGGTCGACTGAAGCTTTCTTT	CASSVFTLAGSTEAFF
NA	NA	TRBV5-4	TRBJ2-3	TGTGCCAGCAGCTTGGAGGGCAGGGTTGGAGATACGCAGTATTTT	CASSLEGRVGDTQYF
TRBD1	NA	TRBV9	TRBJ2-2	TGTGCCAGCAGCGTAGAACCCTACCGGACAGGGGCGGGCGGGGAGCTGTTTTTT	CASSVEPYRTGAGGELFF
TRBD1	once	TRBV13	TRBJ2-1	TGTGCCACCGCAGGGGGCTCGGGGGATGAGCAGTTCTTC	CATAGGSGDEQFF
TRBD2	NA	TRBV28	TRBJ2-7	TGTGCCAGCAGTTCCCTGGGACTAGCGGGGAACTACGAGCAGTACTTC	CASSSLGLAGNYEQYF
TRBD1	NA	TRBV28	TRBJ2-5	TGTGCCAGCAGTGGCCTGGACAGGACGTACCAAGAGACCCAGTACTTC	CASSGLDRTYQETQYF
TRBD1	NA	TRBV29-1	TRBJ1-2	TGCAGCGTTGTGGGGGACAGGGGTGGCTACACCTTC	CSVVGDRGGYTF
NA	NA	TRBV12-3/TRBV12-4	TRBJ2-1	TGTGCCAGCAGTTTGAACAACCTTGAGCAGTTCTTC	CASSLNNLEQFF
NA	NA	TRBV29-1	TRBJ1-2	TGCAGCGTTGAAGATCGGGCAAGAGGCTACACCTTC	CSVEDRARGYTF
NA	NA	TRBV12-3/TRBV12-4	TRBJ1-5	TGTGCCAGCAGTTTAGAATGGAATCAGCCCCAGCATTTT	CASSLEWNQPQHF
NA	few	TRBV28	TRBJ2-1	TGTGCCAGCAGCACCCGGGAGAACAATGAGCAGTTCTTC	CASSTRENNEQFF
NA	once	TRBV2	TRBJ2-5	TGTGCCAGCAAGACCCCGTTAGGAGAGACCCAGTACTTC	CASKTPLGETQYF
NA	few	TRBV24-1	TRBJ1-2	TGTGCCACCAGTGACTCTCATTTAGGGTATGGCTACACCTTC	CATSDSHLGYGYTF
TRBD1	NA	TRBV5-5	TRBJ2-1	TGTGCCAGCAGCCCGGGACAGGTCCTCGACGGGGAGCAGTTCTTC	CASSPGQVLDGEQFF
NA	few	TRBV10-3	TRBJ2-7	TGTGCCATCAGTGGCCACAGGGACTCCTACGAGCAGTACTTC	CAISGHRDSYEQYF
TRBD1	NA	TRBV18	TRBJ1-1	TGTGCCAGCTCACGACAGGGTCTCCGCACTGAAGCTTTCTTT	CASSRQGLRTEAFF
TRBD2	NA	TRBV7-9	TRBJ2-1	TGTGCCAGCAGCCTAGGCGGGAGGGAGGGAAATGAGCAGTTCTTC	CASSLGGREGNEQFF
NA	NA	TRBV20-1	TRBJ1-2	TGCAGTGCTAGAGAGCCAGTTGGCTACACCTTC	CSAREPVGYTF
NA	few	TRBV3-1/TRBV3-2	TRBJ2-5	TGTGCCAGCAGCCCCGGCGGGGGCCGAGAGACCCAGTACTTC	CASSPGGGRETQYF
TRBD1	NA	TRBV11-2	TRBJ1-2	TGTGCCAGCAGCGCGTACAGGGGCGGCTACACCTTC	CASSAYRGGYTF
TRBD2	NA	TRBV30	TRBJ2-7	TGTGCCTGGAGTTTAGGACTAGCCAGGGAGCAGTACTTC	CAWSLGLAREQYF
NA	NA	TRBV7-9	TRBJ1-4	TGTGCCAGCAGCTTAGCAAGCGGCGGGGCAGCTAATGAAAAACTGTTTTTT	CASSLASGGAANEKLFF
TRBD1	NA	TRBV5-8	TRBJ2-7	TGTGCCAGCAGCTACCGGGACAGGGGTCCCTACGAGCAGTACTTC	CASSYRDRGPYEQYF
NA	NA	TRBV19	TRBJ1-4	TGTGCCAGTAGTATAGGAACTTCCCCAGAAAAACTGTTTTTT	CASSIGTSPEKLFF
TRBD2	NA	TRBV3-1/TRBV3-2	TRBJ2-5	TGTGCCAGCAGCCAAGGCCTTAGCGGGGACCAAGAGACCCAGTACTTC	CASSQGLSGDQETQYF
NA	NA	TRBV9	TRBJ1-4	TGTGCCAGCAGCCCAGCGGGGAATACTAATGAAAAACTGTTTTTT	CASSPAGNTNEKLFF